This TCR beta chain was profiled in a study of neoadjuvant anti-PD-1 for oral cavity cancer (dated by TCRdb to the early 2020s). Background on the whole study: Before undergoing curative-intent surgical resection, most patients got three to four biweekly nivolumab doses at 3 mg/kg. Patients who did not progress were given a fourth nivolumab dose at about day 43 and had definitive surgical resection on days 50-56. Under RECIST 1.1, a patient counted as a responder if showing complete response, partial response or stable disease, and as a non-responder if showing progression. There were 11 to 13 patients in the parent correlative cohort, and the response rate was over 25%.

In this sample, this clone turned up a few times. The target of this receptor is not known. Base quality data are lacking; no much larger clone is found one base away. The time point tag for this specimen amounts to: after neoadjuvant nivolumab, at surgical resection. None of the patients had received prior systemic or radiation treatment, and all were newly diagnosed with stage II-IVA oral cavity squamous cell carcinoma. The cohort was composed of patients with HPV-negative, locally advanced oral cavity squamous cell carcinoma. Peripheral blood mononuclear cells were analyzed directly and were not maintained or expanded in culture. Samples were obtained from a longitudinal correlative study of a single-arm phase II trial of neoadjuvant nivolumab in oral cavity squamous cell carcinoma. Subject-matched pre- and post-treatment PBMCs and tumors from three responders and three non-responders were subjected to genomic DNA-based TCRbeta sequencing. Peripheral blood mononuclear cells were collected once before nivolumab treatment and again after treatment, at the time of surgery. The Maxwell RSC DNA from Cells kit was used to isolate genomic DNA from PBMCs.

For deep sequencing, each PBMC sample was run in six replicates, with libraries mostly built from 400 to 500 ng of input genomic DNA. The immunoSEQ hsTCRbeta kit was used to prepare TCRbeta libraries, following the manufacturer's instructions. An Illumina NovaSeq 6000 S4 flow cell was used to sequence the final libraries, which had first been combined to 3 nM. The original pipeline was this. Raw data preprocessing and quality control were performed with the immunoSEQ Analyzer. The analysis was restricted to productive rearrangements, with each unique CDR3 amino acid sequence defining a clonotype. Repertoire clonality was estimated as the Gini-Simpson index, computed with the R package tcR. Student's t test was used to compare Gini indices, while Pearson correlation assessed associations with tumor size change. What TCRdb holds here is the immuneACCESS table cut down to in-frame rearrangements. Part of the clones is not present; checked against another copy, under half of the missing clones reflect an unresolved V gene, and the others are unexplained. That table is the source of V, J and clone size, and D and trimming were worked out from the DNA. In this sample the table shows just under 70,000 clones, around 83% of which occur a single time. 3.4% of the sample rests with the top ten.

V ends up 8 bases short and J 7 bases short, with an unmatched junction base count of 8. CDR1 and CDR2, per the germline V gene, are MDHEN and SYDVKM. CDR3 length: 13 amino acids, cysteine to phenylalanine. The CDR3 DNA has 39 bases and is translated from base 1. The paper as a whole reports these results and caveats: After neoadjuvant nivolumab, significantly higher T cell clonality (Gini index) was found within PBMCs in non-responders than in responders. The TCR analyses had only three patients in each response group, and the authors called for validation in larger cohorts. Higher pretreatment blood Treg/Th17 ratios correlated with higher pretreatment blood TCRbeta clonality and lower post-treatment tumor TCRbeta clonality.

The receptor's source is a person aged 35 to 85 with oral cavity squamous cell carcinoma. The V and J genes are TRBV28 and TRBJ2-1; 7 bases in the middle match TRBD2. The specimen was PBMCs, collected after nivolumab (anti-PD-1) treatment. CDR3 region: CASGAGDRNEQFF. The sequenced DNA is TGTGCCAGCGGCGCGGGAGATAGAAATGAGCAGTTCTTC.